Presented here are 15 T cell receptor beta chains from one specimen sequenced in a study of beta chain features in type 1 diabetes. Their antigen targets remain unknown. The whole isolated RNA underwent reverse transcription, so sequencing captured expressed TCRB transcripts. The data were produced by immunoSEQ multiplex PCR, yet TCRdb's version contains in-frame clones alone and is incomplete. Counted here are 300,000 to 450,000 clones, around 10% occurring once; the ten biggest clones make up 0.55% to 0.75%. General study findings and limits: Significant though moderate, a shortening of TCRB CDR3s appeared in all four CD4+ subsets of Type 1 diabetes patients.

Sequencing was carried out using central memory CD4+ T cells from blood. The origin of the receptors is a young man with type 1 diabetes.

This clone has a count of ten or more. The chain couples TRBV30 to TRBJ1-2; the D is unclear. The CDR3 sequence is 13 residues long. CDR1 GTSNPN and CDR2 SVGIG come from the germline V gene (reference sequence). V was pared by 0 bases and J by 2 bases, with 7 bases between. The CDR3 is CAWSVEANYGYTF. The CDR3 DNA sequence: TGTGCCTGGAGTGTAGAAGCGAACTATGGCTACACCTTC.

The chain joins TRBV6-1 to TRBJ2-1; D remains unclear. The V gene lost 1 base and the J gene lost 8 bases, with 6 bases spanning the gap. The germline V gene encodes CDR1 MNHNS and CDR2 SASEGT. The CDR3 is 12 residues long. The CDR3 sequence: CASSEDRDEQFF. CDR3 DNA sequence: TGTGCCAGCAGTGAAGATAGAGATGAGCAGTTCTTC.

In this sample, this clone turned up a few times. The chain combines TRBV7-3 with TRBJ2-3, with TRBD2 as a possible D gene (5 bases). Trimming shortened V by 5 bases and J by 6 bases, and 24 bases separated the two germline ends. Germline CDR1 and CDR2: SGHTA and FQGTGA. This CDR3 contains 17 residues. CDR3 amino acids: CASSPQGGFTAPDTQYF. DNA of the CDR3: TGTGCCAGCAGCCCCCAAGGAGGATTTACCGCCCCGGATACGCAGTATTTT.

This clone was detected only a few times. This chain joins TRBV12-5 and TRBJ1-2; D gene ambiguous. The CDR3 is 14 amino acids. Trimming stripped 4 bases from V and 5 bases from J, with 14 bases between. In germline, CDR1 is LGHNT, CDR2 FRNRAP. CDR3 sequence reads: CASGSQTQEYGYTF. Written as DNA, the CDR3 is TGTGCTAGTGGTTCCCAGACCCAGGAATATGGCTACACCTTC.

The gene calls are TRBV19 and TRBJ1-5; perhaps TRBD1 as D (6 bases). V was pared by 9 bases and J by 5 bases, with 23 bases between. This CDR3 spans 16 amino acids. Germline values: CDR1 LNHDA, CDR2 SQIVND (reference sequence). Here the CDR3 reads CASLAYNTGKDQPQHF. In DNA, the CDR3 is TGTGCCAGCCTCGCATATAATACAGGGAAGGATCAGCCCCAGCATTTT.

This clone was picked up a small number of times. V usage is TRBV5-1 and J usage is TRBJ2-7, with D perhaps matching TRBD2 (6 bases). Germline V gene sequence: CDR1 SGHRS, CDR2 YFSETQ. The CDR3 has 13 residues. The V end was cut by 1 base, the J end by 5 bases, with 10 bases between. Written as DNA, the CDR3 is TGCGCCAGCAGCTTGCAAGGGGAGGACGAGCAGTACTTC. It specifies CASSLQGEDEQYF.

This clone was seen only a few times. The rearrangement uses TRBV7-3 and TRBJ1-2, with unresolved D. The germline V gene encodes CDR1 SGHTA and CDR2 FQGTGA. The CDR3 extends over 12 amino acids. Trimming cost V 2 bases and J 8 bases, with 9 bases left between them. The CDR3 loop is CASSLFARGYTF. The CDR3 DNA follows: TGTGCCAGCAGCTTATTTGCTAGGGGCTACACCTTC.

The table lists this clone with a few counts. The V call is TRBV19, the J call TRBJ1-4; no clear D. Trimming left V 2 bases short and J 8 bases short, with 9 bases between. CDR3 length: 13 amino acids. Per germline, CDR1 LNHDA and CDR2 SQIVND (reference sequence). The CDR3 nucleotides are TGTGCCAGTAGTATAAGGAGAGGGGAAAAACTGTTTTTT. Translation gives CASSIRRGEKLFF.

The table lists this clone with a few counts. The J gene is TRBJ2-5, the V gene TRBV27; possible D gene TRBD1, 5 bases. The germline V gene has CDR1 MNHEY and CDR2 SMNVEV (reference sequence). The CDR3 is 15 residues long. Trimming stripped 7 bases from V and 1 base from J, with 16 bases between. DNA for the CDR3: TGTGCCAGCACCCCGAGGTTGGGGCCCCAAGAGACCCAGTACTTC. Translation gives CASTPRLGPQETQYF.

In its sample, this clone was seen many times. The rearrangement links TRBV28 to TRBJ2-2; 8 bases map to TRBD2. V gave up 6 bases and J gave up 3 bases; unmatched junction bases: 9. This CDR3 spans 16 amino acids. Germline values: CDR1 MDHEN, CDR2 SYDVKM. The CDR3 DNA reads TGTGCCAGCAGACCCAGCGGGGGCCATTACACCGGGGAGCTGTTTTTT. Protein: CASRPSGGHYTGELFF.

This clone was counted many times. This chain joins TRBV10-3 and TRBJ1-2, with no clear D. This CDR3 region has 14 residues. With 3 bases removed from V and 8 bases from J, the gap between germline ends came to 16 bases. CDR1 and CDR2 from the germline V gene are ENHRY and SYGVKD. Here the CDR3 DNA reads TGTGCCATCAGTGATAGGACTGGACTCGAGGGCTACACCTTC. Its translation: CAISDRTGLEGYTF.

Only a few counts were recorded for this clone. The chain joins TRBV15 to TRBJ2-1, with a weak D call TRBD2 (6 bases). The CDR3 has 16 amino acids. The V gene's germline CDR1 is LNHNV and CDR2 YYDKDF (reference sequence). The V end was cut by 3 bases, the J end by 6 bases, with 18 bases between. CDR3 DNA sequence: TGTGCCACCAGCAGGCCCGCGGGTCCGGAGGGCAATGAGCAGTTCTTC. Translating gives CATSRPAGPEGNEQFF.

This clone was found a few times. The rearrangement uses TRBV27 and TRBJ2-6; the D is unclear. The length of the CDR3 is 14 residues. V was pared by 6 bases and J by 2 bases, with 8 bases between. CDR1 and CDR2 (germline): MNHEY, SMNVEV (reference sequence). CDR3 sequence: CASSLAAGANVLTF. CDR3 DNA: TGTGCCAGCAGCTTAGCCGCTGGGGCCAACGTCCTGACTTTC.

This chain uses TRBV7-9 with TRBJ2-1; unclear D gene. CDR1 and CDR2 from the germline V gene are SEHNR and FQNEAQ (reference sequence). Trimming removed 4 bases at V and 0 bases at J, with 10 bases between. This CDR3 region has 15 residues. CDR3 region: CASSSRINSYNEQFF. The CDR3 nucleotides read TGTGCCAGCAGCTCGAGAATAAACTCCTACAATGAGCAGTTCTTC.

For this clone: A clone one base away is much larger, so this may be a read error. The rearrangement uses TRBV7-8 and TRBJ2-5, with D possibly matching TRBD2 (6 bases). Germline V gene data show CDR1 as SGHVS and CDR2 as FQNEAQ. V lost 9 bases to trimming and J lost 5 bases, with 7 bases between them. This CDR3 contains 10 residues. For the CDR3, the DNA is TGTGCCAGTGGGGGGGAGACCCAGTACTTC. It encodes CASGGETQYF.